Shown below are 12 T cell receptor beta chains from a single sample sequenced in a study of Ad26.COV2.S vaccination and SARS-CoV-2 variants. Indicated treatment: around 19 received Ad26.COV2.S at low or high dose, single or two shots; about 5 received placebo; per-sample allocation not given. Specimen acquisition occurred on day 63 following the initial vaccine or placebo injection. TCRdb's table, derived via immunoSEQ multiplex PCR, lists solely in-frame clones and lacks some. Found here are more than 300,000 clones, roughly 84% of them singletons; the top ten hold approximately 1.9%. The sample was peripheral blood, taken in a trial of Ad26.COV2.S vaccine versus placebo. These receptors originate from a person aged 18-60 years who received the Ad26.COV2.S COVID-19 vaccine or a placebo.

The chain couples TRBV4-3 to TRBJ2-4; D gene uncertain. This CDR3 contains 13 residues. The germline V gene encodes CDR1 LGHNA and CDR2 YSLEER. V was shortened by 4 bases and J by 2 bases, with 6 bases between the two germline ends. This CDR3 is CASSPGPKNIQYF. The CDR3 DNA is TGCGCCAGCAGCCCTGGTCCCAAAAACATTCAGTACTTC.

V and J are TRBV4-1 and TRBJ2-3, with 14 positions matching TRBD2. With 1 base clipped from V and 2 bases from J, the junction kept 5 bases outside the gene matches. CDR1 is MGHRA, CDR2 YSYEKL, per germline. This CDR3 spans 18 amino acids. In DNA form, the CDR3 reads TGCGCCAGCAGCCAAGGGACTAGCGGGGGGCTCCTCACAGATACGCAGTATTTT. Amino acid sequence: CASSQGTSGGLLTDTQYF.

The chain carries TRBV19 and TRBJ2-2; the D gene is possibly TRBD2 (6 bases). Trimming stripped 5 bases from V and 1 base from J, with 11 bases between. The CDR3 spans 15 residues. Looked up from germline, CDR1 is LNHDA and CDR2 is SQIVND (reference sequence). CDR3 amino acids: CASSGGSWNTGELFF. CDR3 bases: TGTGCCAGTAGTGGAGGGTCATGGAACACCGGGGAGCTGTTTTTT.

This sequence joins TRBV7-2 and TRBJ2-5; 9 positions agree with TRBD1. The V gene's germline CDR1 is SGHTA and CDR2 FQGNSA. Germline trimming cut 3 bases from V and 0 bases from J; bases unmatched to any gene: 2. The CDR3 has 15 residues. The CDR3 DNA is TGTGCCAGCAGCTTCGACAGGGGGAACCAAGAGACCCAGTACTTC. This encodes CASSFDRGNQETQYF.

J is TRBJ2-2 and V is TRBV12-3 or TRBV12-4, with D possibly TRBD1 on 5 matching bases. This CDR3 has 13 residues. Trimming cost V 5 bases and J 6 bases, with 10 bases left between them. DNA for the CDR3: TGTGCCAGCAGTCCCAGGGTTCCCGGGGAGCTGTTTTTT. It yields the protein CASSPRVPGELFF.

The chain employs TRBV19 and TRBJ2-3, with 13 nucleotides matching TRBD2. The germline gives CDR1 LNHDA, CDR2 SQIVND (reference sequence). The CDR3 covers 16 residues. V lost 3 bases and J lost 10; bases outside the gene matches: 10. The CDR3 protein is CASSMLLAGGSKAQYF. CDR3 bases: TGTGCCAGTAGTATGTTACTAGCGGGGGGGAGTAAAGCGCAGTATTTT.

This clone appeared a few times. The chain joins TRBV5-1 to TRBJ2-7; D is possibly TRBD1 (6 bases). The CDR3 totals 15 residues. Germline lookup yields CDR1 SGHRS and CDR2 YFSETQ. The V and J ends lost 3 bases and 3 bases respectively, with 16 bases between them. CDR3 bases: TGCGCCAGCAGCTCACTACAGGGTTTGCACTACGAGCAGTACTTC. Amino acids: CASSSLQGLHYEQYF.

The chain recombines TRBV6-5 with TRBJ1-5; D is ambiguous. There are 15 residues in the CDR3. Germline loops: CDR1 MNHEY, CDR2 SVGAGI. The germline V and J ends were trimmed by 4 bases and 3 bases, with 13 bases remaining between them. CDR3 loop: CASSSRLNANQPQHF. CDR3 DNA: TGTGCCAGCAGTTCGAGATTAAACGCCAATCAGCCCCAGCATTTT.

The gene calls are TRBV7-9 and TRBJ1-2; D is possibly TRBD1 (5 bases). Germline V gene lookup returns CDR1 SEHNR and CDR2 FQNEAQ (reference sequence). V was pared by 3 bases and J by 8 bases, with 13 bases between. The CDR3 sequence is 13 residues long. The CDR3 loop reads CASSFSRGGGYTF. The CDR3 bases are TGTGCCAGCAGCTTTTCCCGGGGGGGAGGCTACACCTTC.

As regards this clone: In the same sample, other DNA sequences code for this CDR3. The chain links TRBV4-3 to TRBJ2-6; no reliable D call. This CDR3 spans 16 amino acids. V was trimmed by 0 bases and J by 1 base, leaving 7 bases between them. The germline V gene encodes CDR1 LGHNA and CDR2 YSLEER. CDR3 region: CASSQDVGSGANVLTF. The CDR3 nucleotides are TGCGCCAGCAGCCAAGACGTGGGGTCTGGGGCCAACGTCCTGACTTTC.

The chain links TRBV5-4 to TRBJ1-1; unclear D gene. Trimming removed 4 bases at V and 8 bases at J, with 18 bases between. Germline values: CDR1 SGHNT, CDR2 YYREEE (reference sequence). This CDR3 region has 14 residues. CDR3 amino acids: CASSPRTALVEAFF. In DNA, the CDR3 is TGTGCCAGCAGCCCAAGGACGGCCCTTGTCGAAGCTTTCTTT.

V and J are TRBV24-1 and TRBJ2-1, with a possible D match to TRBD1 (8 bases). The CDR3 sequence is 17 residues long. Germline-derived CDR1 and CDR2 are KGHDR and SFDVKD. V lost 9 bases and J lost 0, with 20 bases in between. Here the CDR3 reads CATAGGQRGASYNEQFF. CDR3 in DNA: TGTGCCACCGCAGGGGGCCAGCGGGGTGCCTCCTACAATGAGCAGTTCTTC.